This T cell receptor beta chain was captured by sequencing in a study of blood T cell repertoires in COVID-19. The wider study: Researchers got acute and convalescent COVID-19 samples from the United States, Italy and Spain.

Per the original methods: Reference gene primer amplification gave nucleated cell count estimates. Data came from immunoSEQ multiplex PCR; TCRdb stores just in-frame clones and leaves some out. V and J calls plus clone size are reproduced from that table; the DNA served to infer D and trimming. This table holds about 480,000 clones, roughly 89% found once. The TCR comes from a young man with COVID-19, enrolled during active disease. Material for sequencing was peripheral blood.

The CDR3 region is CASSQEVGTGLLGYTF. In nucleotides, the CDR3 is TGTGCCAGCAGCCAAGAGGTAGGGACAGGGCTGCTTGGCTACACCTTC. The chain links TRBV4-2 to TRBJ1-2; 9 bases fit TRBD1. CDR3 size: 16 residues. Trimming cost V 0 bases and J 7 bases; bases outside gene matches: 9. Germline assignment: CDR1 LGHNA and CDR2 YNFKEQ.